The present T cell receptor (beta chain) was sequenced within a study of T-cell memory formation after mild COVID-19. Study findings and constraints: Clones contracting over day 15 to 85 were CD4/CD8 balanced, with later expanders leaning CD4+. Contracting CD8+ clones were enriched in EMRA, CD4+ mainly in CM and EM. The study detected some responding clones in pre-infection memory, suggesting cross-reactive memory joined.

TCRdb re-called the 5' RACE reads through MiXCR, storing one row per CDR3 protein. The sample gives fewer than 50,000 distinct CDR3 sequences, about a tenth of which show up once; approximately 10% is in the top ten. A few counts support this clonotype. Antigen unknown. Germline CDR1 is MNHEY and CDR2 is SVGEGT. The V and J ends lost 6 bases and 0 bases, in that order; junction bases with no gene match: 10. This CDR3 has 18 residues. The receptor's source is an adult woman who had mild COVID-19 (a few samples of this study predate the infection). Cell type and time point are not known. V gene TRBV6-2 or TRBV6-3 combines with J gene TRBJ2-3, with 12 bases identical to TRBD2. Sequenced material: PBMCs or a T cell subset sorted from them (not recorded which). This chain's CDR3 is CASSLLAGGQGSTDTQYF. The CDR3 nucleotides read TGTGCCAGCAGCCTACTAGCGGGGGGACAGGGAAGCACAGATACGCAGTATTTT.